Reported below is one TCR beta chain. This record belongs to a study of cytomegalovirus exposure and HLA in healthy donors. Amplification used 60 Vbeta primers and 13 Jbeta primers. Profiling relied on immunoSEQ multiplex PCR, and the TCRdb table lists in-frame clones only, not all of them. The sample records roughly 150,000 clones, 64% being singletons. CDR1 and CDR2 (germline): SGHVS, FQNEAQ. CDR3 length: 16 amino acids. V was pared by 0 bases and J by 5 bases, with 16 bases between. The receptor was derived from a woman younger than 45 in good health and CMV-seropositive. V gene TRBV7-8 combines with J gene TRBJ1-1, with TRBD1 as a possible D gene (5 bases). The specimen was PBMCs. The CDR3 sequence is CASSLAHTRARTEAFF. The CDR3 coding sequence is TGTGCCAGCAGCTTAGCGCATACCAGGGCGCGGACTGAAGCTTTCTTT.